This entry describes one TCR beta chain. The data derive from a study of blood T cell repertoires in COVID-19. V shed 5 bases, J shed 2 bases, and the junction held 28 bases outside the gene matches. CDR3 length: 22 amino acids. TCRdb's copy holds only in-frame clones and misses some; the assay was immunoSEQ multiplex PCR. The table shows some 100,000 clones, with 88% occurring only once. This rearrangement joins TRBV5-3 to TRBJ2-7; 10 nucleotides line up with TRBD2. TRBV5-3 is treated as an ORF (open reading frame) with a function not yet certain. The clonotype originates from a human donor in a cohort sampled during active COVID-19. The sample consisted of peripheral blood. The DNA for the CDR3 is TGTGCCAGAAGAAGGGGGACAGGCGGCCCACACACTAGCGGGAAGATAACCTACGAGCAGTACTTC. Translating it yields CARRRGTGGPHTSGKITYEQYF.